One sample yielded the 18 T cell receptor beta chains listed below, sequenced in a study of blood T cell dynamics during melanoma immunotherapy. Time point described: pre-treatment baseline. Only in-frame clones appear in the TCRdb table, and some are missing; sequencing was by immunoSEQ multiplex PCR. This table has some 25,000 clones, around 85% appearing once. The sequencing used blood, collected from a patient treated with checkpoint blockade. Receptors were obtained from a human donor with melanoma.

The genes are TRBV9 and TRBJ2-3, with D perhaps matching TRBD2 (7 bases). V gave up 0 bases and J gave up 2 bases, with 10 bases separating them. This CDR3 has 15 residues. Per the germline V gene, CDR1 is SGDLS and CDR2 is YYNGEE. The CDR3 loop is CASSVGGGPTDTQYF. Written as DNA, the CDR3 is TGTGCCAGCAGCGTAGGGGGGGGGCCCACAGATACGCAGTATTTT.

The chain employs TRBV18 and TRBJ1-5, with 10 bases that match TRBD1. V trimming: 4 bases; J trimming: 7 bases; junction bases outside the gene matches: 10. This CDR3 contains 16 residues. The germline gives CDR1 KGHSH, CDR2 LQKENI. The CDR3: CASSLTGGDFPQPQHF. CDR3 in DNA: TGTGCCAGCTCACTGACAGGGGGCGATTTTCCGCAGCCCCAGCATTTT. Full variable domain (remainder filled in from reference TRBV18 and TRBJ1-5): NAGVMQNPRHLVRRRGQEARLRCSPMKGHSHVYWYRQLPEEGLKFMVYLQKENIIDESGMPKERFSAEFPKEGPSILRIQQVVRGDSAAYFCASSLTGGDFPQPQHFGDGTRLSIL.

There are a few counts of this clone. The gene calls are TRBV19 and TRBJ1-5, with D possibly being TRBD1 (5 bases). CDR3 length: 13 amino acids. V was clipped by 5 bases and J by 9 bases, with 14 bases between them. CDR1 and CDR2 (germline): LNHDA, SQIVND (reference sequence). CDR3 residues: CASSSGAPGPQHF. CDR3 nucleotides: TGTGCCAGTAGTTCCGGGGCCCCGGGGCCCCAGCATTTT.

V is TRBV7-6 and J is TRBJ2-1; D is perhaps TRBD1 (6 bases). Trimming took off 2 bases at V and 3 bases at J, with 11 bases between the two ends. The CDR3 is 15 amino acids. Germline V gene data show CDR1 as SGHVS and CDR2 as FNYEAQ. CDR3 sequence reads: CASSLQQGLYNEQFF. CDR3 sequence (DNA): TGTGCCAGCAGCTTACAACAGGGTCTCTACAATGAGCAGTTCTTC.

This sequence joins TRBV7-2 and TRBJ2-1; D is tentatively TRBD1 or TRBD2 (5 bases each). Per the germline V gene, CDR1 is SGHTA and CDR2 is FQGNSA. With 5 bases removed from V and 9 bases from J, the gap between germline ends came to 17 bases. The CDR3 spans 14 residues. The CDR3 spells CASSPSGTYGEQFF. For the CDR3, the DNA is TGTGCCAGCAGCCCGAGTGGGACGTATGGTGAGCAGTTCTTC. Drawing the rest from reference TRBV7-2 and TRBJ2-1, the complete variable domain is GAGVSQSPSNKVTEKGKDVELRCDPISGHTALYWYRQSLGQGLEFLIYFQGNSAPDKSGLPSDRFSAERTGGSVSTLTIQRTQQEDSAVYLCASSPSGTYGEQFFGPGTRLTVL.

This clone was seen just once. The chain combines TRBV11-2 with TRBJ1-6; 8 bases agree with TRBD1. After removal of 5 bases from V and 6 bases from J, the junction contained 6 bases not matched to a gene. Germline CDR1 and CDR2: SGHAT and FQNNGV. The CDR3 loop spans 15 amino acids. For the CDR3, the DNA is TGTGCCAGCAGCACTCGGACAGGGATTAATTCACCCCTCCACTTT. The encoded protein is CASSTRTGINSPLHF.

The V and J genes are TRBV7-3 and TRBJ2-7, with a weak D call TRBD2 (5 bases). CDR3 length equals 13 residues. The germline V and J ends were trimmed by 3 bases and 6 bases, with 12 bases remaining between them. Germline CDR1 SGHTA, CDR2 FQGTGA. CDR3 amino acids: CASSFELDGEQYF. As DNA, the CDR3 is TGTGCCAGCAGCTTCGAACTAGATGGCGAGCAGTACTTC.

The chain recombines TRBV7-4 with TRBJ2-7; TRBD2 agrees at 12 bases. Losses at the gene ends were 4 bases for V and 3 bases for J; bases not matched to a gene: 4. CDR3 size: 15 residues. CDR1 and CDR2 from the germline V gene are SGHVT and SQSDAQ. The CDR3 coding sequence is TGTGCCAGCAGCTATCTAGCGGGAGGGTGCTACGAGCAGTACTTC. Protein product: CASSYLAGGCYEQYF.

J is TRBJ2-7 and V is TRBV2; 7 nucleotides align to TRBD2. The CDR3 extends over 13 amino acids. Trimming cost V 8 bases and J 3 bases; bases outside gene matches: 7. Germline-derived CDR1 and CDR2 are SNHLY and FYNNEI. The CDR3 spells CASLIGGSYEQYF. CDR3 in DNA: TGTGCCAGCTTAATCGGCGGGAGCTACGAGCAGTACTTC.

The table lists this clone with a count of one. This rearrangement joins TRBV7-9 to TRBJ2-3; no clear D gene. V lost 5 bases to trimming and J lost 2 bases, with 11 bases between them. From germline, CDR1 is SEHNR and CDR2 FQNEAQ (reference sequence). This CDR3 contains 14 residues. The CDR3 DNA follows: TGTGCCAGCAGCCCTACTCCTCACACAGATACGCAGTATTTT. Its protein product is CASSPTPHTDTQYF.

The chain is built from TRBV2 and TRBJ2-5; the D gene is possibly TRBD2 (5 bases). V was clipped by 9 bases and J by 1 base, with 15 bases between them. This CDR3 spans 14 amino acids. Germline V lookup: CDR1 SNHLY, CDR2 FYNNEI. CDR3 protein: CASEEALGQETQYF. CDR3 DNA: TGTGCCAGTGAGGAGGCCCTTGGCCAAGAGACCCAGTACTTC.

V is TRBV28 and J is TRBJ1-1, with D hard to call. Germline loops: CDR1 MDHEN, CDR2 SYDVKM. Trimming removed 5 bases from V and 1 base from J, with 17 bases in between. The CDR3 runs to 16 residues. CDR3 in amino acids: CASSPPRVGPNTEAFF. CDR3 sequence (DNA): TGTGCCAGCAGTCCCCCCCGGGTAGGGCCGAACACTGAAGCTTTCTTT. The entire variable domain, with the rest obtained from reference TRBV28 and TRBJ1-1, is as follows: DVKVTQSSRYLVKRTGEKVFLECVQDMDHENMFWYRQDPGLGLRLIYFSYDVKMKEKGDIPEGYSVSREKKERFSLILESASTNQTSMYLCASSPPRVGPNTEAFFGQGTRLTVV.

A single count supports this clone. The chain uses TRBV9 and TRBJ2-2, with 7 bases that match TRBD1. Germline V gene lookup returns CDR1 SGDLS and CDR2 YYNGEE. This CDR3 is 16 amino acids long. The V and J ends lost 0 bases and 7 bases, in that order; junction bases with no gene match: 9. The CDR3 spells CASSVGVGGDGGELFF. The DNA of the CDR3 is TGTGCCAGCAGCGTAGGCGTAGGGGGCGATGGCGGGGAGCTGTTTTTT.

The V call is TRBV6-6, the J call TRBJ1-1, with D hard to call. The CDR3 is made up of 11 amino acids. CDR1 and CDR2 from the germline V gene are MNHNY and SVGAGI (reference sequence). The V end was cut by 8 bases, the J end by 0 bases, with 4 bases between. CDR3 sequence reads: CASVLNTEAFF. CDR3 coding DNA: TGTGCCAGCGTGCTGAACACTGAAGCTTTCTTT.

The chain couples TRBV19 to TRBJ2-6, with 9 bases identical to TRBD2. Germline V gives CDR1 LNHDA, CDR2 SQIVND (reference sequence). Germline trimming cut 5 bases from V and 4 bases from J; bases unmatched to any gene: 12. The CDR3 runs 18 residues. The CDR3 here is CASSPLVRLAAGANVLTF. The CDR3 DNA follows: TGTGCCAGTAGTCCCTTGGTCCGACTAGCGGCCGGGGCCAACGTCCTGACTTTC. Using reference TRBV19 and TRBJ2-6 for the parts outside the CDR3, the full variable domain is DGGITQSPKYLFRKEGQNVTLSCEQNLNHDAMYWYRQDPGQGLRLIYYSQIVNDFQKGDIAEGYSVSREKKESFPLTVTSAQKNPTAFYLCASSPLVRLAAGANVLTFGAGSRLTVL.

The genes are TRBV9 and TRBJ2-7; weak D call: TRBD1 (6 bases). The V gene lost 1 base and the J gene lost 4 bases, with 9 bases spanning the gap. The CDR3 has 13 amino acids. Germline V gene data show CDR1 as SGDLS and CDR2 as YYNGEE. The CDR3 sequence is CASSVSGDYEQYF. Here the CDR3 DNA reads TGTGCCAGCAGCGTATCAGGGGATTACGAGCAGTACTTC.

The rearrangement joins TRBV7-9 to TRBJ2-7, with 7 bases aligning to TRBD2. The CDR3 length is 15 residues. Looked up from germline, CDR1 is SEHNR and CDR2 is FQNEAQ (reference sequence). The ends lost 3 bases at V and 4 bases at J; junction bases unmatched: 9. Written as DNA, the CDR3 is TGTGCCAGCAGCTTTCCGAGCGGGGCCGTTTACGAGCAGTACTTC. It yields the protein CASSFPSGAVYEQYF.

This sequence joins TRBV27 and TRBJ2-7, with TRBD1 matching over 12 bases. The CDR3 consists of 13 residues. Germline values: CDR1 MNHEY, CDR2 SMNVEV (reference sequence). Trimming removed 6 bases from V and 4 bases from J; junction bases left unmatched: 1. CDR3 nucleotide sequence: TGTGCCAGCAGGGGACAGGGGGCATACGAGCAGTACTTC. This codes for CASRGQGAYEQYF.